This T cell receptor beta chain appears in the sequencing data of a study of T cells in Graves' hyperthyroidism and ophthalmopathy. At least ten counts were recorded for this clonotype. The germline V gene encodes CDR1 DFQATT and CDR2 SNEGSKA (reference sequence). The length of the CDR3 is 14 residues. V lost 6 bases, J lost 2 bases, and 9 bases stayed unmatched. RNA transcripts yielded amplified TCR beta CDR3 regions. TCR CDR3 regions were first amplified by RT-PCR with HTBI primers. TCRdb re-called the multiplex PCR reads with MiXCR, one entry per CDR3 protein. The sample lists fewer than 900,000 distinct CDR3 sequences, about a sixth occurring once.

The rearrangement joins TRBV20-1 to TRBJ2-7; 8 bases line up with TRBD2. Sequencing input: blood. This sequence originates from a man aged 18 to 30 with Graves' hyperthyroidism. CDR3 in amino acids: CSATLSAGAYEQYF. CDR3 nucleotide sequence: TGCAGTGCAACGCTCTCAGCGGGAGCCTACGAGCAGTACTTC.